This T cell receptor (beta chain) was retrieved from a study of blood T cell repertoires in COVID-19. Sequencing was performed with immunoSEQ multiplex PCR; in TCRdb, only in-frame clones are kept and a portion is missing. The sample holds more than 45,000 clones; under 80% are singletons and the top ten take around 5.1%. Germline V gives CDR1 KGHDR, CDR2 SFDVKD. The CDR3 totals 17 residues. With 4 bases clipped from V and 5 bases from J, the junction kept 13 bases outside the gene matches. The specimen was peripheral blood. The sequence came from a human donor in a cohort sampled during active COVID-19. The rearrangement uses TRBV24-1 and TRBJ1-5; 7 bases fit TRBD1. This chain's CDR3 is CATSDPRDSPSDQPQHF. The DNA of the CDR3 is TGTGCCACCAGTGACCCCCGGGACAGTCCGAGCGATCAGCCCCAGCATTTT.